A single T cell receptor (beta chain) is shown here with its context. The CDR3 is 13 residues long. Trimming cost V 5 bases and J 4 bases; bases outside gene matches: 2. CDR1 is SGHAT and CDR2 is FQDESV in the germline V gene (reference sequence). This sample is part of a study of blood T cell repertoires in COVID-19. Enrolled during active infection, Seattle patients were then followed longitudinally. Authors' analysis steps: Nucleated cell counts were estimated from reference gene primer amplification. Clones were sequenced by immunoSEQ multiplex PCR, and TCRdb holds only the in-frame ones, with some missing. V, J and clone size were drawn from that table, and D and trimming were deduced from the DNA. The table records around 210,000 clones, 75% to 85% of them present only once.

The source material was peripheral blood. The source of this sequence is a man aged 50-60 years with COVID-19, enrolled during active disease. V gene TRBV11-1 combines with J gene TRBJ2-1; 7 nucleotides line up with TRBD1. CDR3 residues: CASSPGQYNEQFF. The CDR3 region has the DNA TGTGCCAGCAGCCCGGGACAGTACAATGAGCAGTTCTTC. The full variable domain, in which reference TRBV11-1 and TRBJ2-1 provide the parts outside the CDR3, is EAEVAQSPRYKITEKSQAVAFWCDPISGHATLYWYRQILGQGPELLVQFQDESVVDDSQLPKDRFSAERLKGVDSTLKIQPAELGDSAMYLCASSPGQYNEQFFGPGTRLTVL.